Listed below are T cell receptor beta chains from one sample, sequenced in a study of shared clonotypes between healthy human individuals. Sequencing used immunoSEQ multiplex PCR; TCRdb keeps in-frame clones, though not all of them. The table includes about 1.5 million clones, 95% to 99% detected once. The specimen was naive CD4+ T cells sorted from blood. These receptors were obtained from a man aged 25-40 years in good health. Each CDR3 is given with its conserved first and last residue. D genes are given only for firm matches. Rows may omit the clone size; those that give it use once, few, many or a size class.

j_gene,d_gene,v_gene,abundance,len,CDR3aa,CDR3nt
TRBJ2-7,TRBD1,TRBV7-6,.,16,CASSLAPGQGASEQYF,TGTGCCAGCAGCTTAGCTCCGGGACAGGGGGCTAGTGAGCAGTACTTC
TRBJ2-2,.,TRBV30,.,14,CAWAGLLNTGELFF,TGTGCCTGGGCAGGACTACTGAACACCGGGGAGCTGTTTTTT
TRBJ2-2,.,TRBV5-1,.,12,CASSNPNGELFF,TGCGCCAGCAGCAATCCTAACGGGGAGCTGTTTTTT
TRBJ2-7,.,TRBV18,.,12,CASSLRAHEQYF,TGTGCCAGCTCACTCCGGGCCCACGAGCAGTACTTC
TRBJ1-1,TRBD1,TRBV9,.,17,CASSPRDRGDRGTEAFF,TGTGCCAGCTCCCCTCGGGACAGGGGCGATAGGGGCACTGAAGCTTTCTTT
TRBJ2-5,.,TRBV2,.,13,CASSPPSRETQYF,TGTGCCAGCAGCCCCCCTTCACGAGAGACCCAGTACTTC
TRBJ2-1,.,TRBV28,.,12,CASSLLNNEQFF,TGTGCCAGCAGTTTGCTAAACAATGAGCAGTTCTTC
TRBJ2-7,.,TRBV11-2,once,13,CASSLDGLGEQYF,TGTGCCAGCAGCTTAGATGGGTTAGGCGAGCAGTACTTC
TRBJ2-2,.,TRBV18,few,12,CASSPTNRELFF,TGTGCCAGCTCACCAACCAACCGGGAGCTGTTTTTT
TRBJ2-7,TRBD1,TRBV5-8,.,14,CASSLDRGANEQYF,TGTGCCAGCAGCTTGGACAGGGGGGCCAACGAGCAGTACTTC
TRBJ2-3,.,TRBV7-9,.,16,CASSRNSASGTDTQYF,TGTGCCAGCAGCCGGAATAGCGCCTCGGGGACAGATACGCAGTATTTT
TRBJ2-7,.,TRBV7-2,.,14,CASSERVSSYEQYF,TGTGCCAGCAGCGAGCGGGTGAGTTCCTACGAGCAGTACTTC
TRBJ2-7,TRBD2,TRBV30,.,12,CAWAGLAHEQYF,TGTGCCTGGGCCGGACTAGCTCACGAGCAGTACTTC
TRBJ2-3,.,TRBV7-8,.,15,CASSLGLINTDTQYF,TGTGCCAGCAGCTTAGGCTTGATAAACACAGATACGCAGTATTTT
TRBJ2-7,.,TRBV19,.,14,CASSIGQVSYEQYF,TGTGCCAGTAGTATAGGGCAGGTCTCCTACGAGCAGTACTTC
TRBJ2-4,.,TRBV5-6,.,14,CASSLLDRKNIQYF,TGTGCCAGCAGCTTGTTGGATCGGAAAAACATTCAGTACTTC
TRBJ2-7,.,TRBV5-1,once,14,CASSFELRLGEQYF,TGCGCCAGCAGCTTTGAACTCCGGCTGGGCGAGCAGTACTTC